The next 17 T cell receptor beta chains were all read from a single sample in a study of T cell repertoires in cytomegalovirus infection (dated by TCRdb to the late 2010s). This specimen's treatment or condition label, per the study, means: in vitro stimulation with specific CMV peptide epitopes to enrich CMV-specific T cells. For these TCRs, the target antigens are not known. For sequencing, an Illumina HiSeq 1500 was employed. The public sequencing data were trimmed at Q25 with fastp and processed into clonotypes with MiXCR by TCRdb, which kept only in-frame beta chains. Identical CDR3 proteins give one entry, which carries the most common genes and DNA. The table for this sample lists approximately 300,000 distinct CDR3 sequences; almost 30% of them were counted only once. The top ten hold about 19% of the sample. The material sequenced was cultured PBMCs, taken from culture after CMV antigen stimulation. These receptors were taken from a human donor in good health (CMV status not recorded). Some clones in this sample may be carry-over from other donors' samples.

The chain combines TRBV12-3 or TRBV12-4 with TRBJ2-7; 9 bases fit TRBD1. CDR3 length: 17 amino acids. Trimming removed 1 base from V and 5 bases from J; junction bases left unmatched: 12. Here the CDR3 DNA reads TGTGCCAGCAGTTTAGGGCCCCCCGGGACAGGGATTCACGAGCAGTACTTC. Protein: CASSLGPPGTGIHEQYF.

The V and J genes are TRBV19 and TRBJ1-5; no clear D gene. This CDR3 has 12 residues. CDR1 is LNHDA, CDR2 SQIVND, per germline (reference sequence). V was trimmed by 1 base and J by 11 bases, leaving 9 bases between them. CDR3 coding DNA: TGTGCCAGTAGTATAGGGGGAATGACCCAGCATTTT. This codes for CASSIGGMTQHF.

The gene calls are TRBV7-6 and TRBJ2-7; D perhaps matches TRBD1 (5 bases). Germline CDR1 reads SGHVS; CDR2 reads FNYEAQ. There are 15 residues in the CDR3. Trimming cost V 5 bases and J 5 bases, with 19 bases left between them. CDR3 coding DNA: TGTGCCAGCAGCCCTAGTAAGGGGTTCCCCCACGAGCAGTACTTC. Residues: CASSPSKGFPHEQYF.

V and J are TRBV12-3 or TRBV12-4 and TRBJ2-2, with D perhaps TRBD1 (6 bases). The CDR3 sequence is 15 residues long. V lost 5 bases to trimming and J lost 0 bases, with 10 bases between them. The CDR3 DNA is TGTGCCAGCAGTCGGACAGCTTCGAACACCGGGGAGCTGTTTTTT. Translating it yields CASSRTASNTGELFF.

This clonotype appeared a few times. The CDR3 protein is CASRGLNYGYTF. CDR3 nucleotide sequence: TGTGCCAGCAGGGGCTTGAACTATGGCTACACCTTC. The gene calls are TRBV27 and TRBJ1-2; D is unclear. The CDR3 runs 12 residues. With 6 bases removed from V and 2 bases from J, the gap between germline ends came to 7 bases. CDR1 and CDR2 (germline): MNHEY, SMNVEV (reference sequence).

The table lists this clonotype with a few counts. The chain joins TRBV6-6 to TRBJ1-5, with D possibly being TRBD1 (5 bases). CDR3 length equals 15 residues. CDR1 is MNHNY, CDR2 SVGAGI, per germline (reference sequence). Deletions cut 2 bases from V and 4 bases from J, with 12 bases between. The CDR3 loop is CASSYPGLGNQPQHF. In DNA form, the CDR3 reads TGTGCCAGCAGTTACCCGGGACTAGGAAATCAGCCCCAGCATTTT.

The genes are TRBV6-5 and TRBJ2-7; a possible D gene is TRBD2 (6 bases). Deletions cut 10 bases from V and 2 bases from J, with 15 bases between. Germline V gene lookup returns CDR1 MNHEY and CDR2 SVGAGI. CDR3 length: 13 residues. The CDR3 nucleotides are TGTGCCACTGAGGGGCGGGGAACCTACGAGCAGTACTTC. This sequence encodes CATEGRGTYEQYF.

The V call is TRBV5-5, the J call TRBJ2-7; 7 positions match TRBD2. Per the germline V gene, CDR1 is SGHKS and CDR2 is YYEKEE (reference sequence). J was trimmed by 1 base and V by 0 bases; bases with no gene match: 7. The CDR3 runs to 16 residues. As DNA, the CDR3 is TGTGCCAGCAGCTTGGAACTAACTAGCGCTTCCTACGAGCAGTACTTC. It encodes CASSLELTSASYEQYF. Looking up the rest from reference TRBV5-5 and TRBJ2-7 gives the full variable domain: DAGVTQSPTHLIKTRGQQVTLRCSPISGHKSVSWYQQVLGQGPQFIFQYYEKEERGRGNFPDRFSARQFPNYSSELNVNALLLGDSALYLCASSLELTSASYEQYFGPGTRLTVT.

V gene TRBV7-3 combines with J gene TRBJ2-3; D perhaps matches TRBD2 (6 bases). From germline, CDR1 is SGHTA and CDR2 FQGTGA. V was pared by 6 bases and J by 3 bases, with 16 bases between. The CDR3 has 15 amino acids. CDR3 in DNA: TGTGCCAGCAGGCGCGGGGTTACACCGACAGATACGCAGTATTTT. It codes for CASRRGVTPTDTQYF.

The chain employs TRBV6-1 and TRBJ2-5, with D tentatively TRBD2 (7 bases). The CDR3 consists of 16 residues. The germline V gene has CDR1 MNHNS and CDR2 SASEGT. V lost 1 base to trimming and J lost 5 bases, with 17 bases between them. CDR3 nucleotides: TGTGCCAGCAGTGAAGAGTTCGGGGGGCGCGGGGAGACCCAGTACTTC. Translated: CASSEEFGGRGETQYF.

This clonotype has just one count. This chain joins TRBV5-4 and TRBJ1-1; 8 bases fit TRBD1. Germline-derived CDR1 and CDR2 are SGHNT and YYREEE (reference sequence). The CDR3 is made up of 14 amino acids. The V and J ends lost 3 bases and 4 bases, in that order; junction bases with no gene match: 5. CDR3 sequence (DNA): TGTGCCAGCAGCTCAGGGGGCGGGGGCACTGAAGCTTTCTTT. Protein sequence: CASSSGGGGTEAFF.

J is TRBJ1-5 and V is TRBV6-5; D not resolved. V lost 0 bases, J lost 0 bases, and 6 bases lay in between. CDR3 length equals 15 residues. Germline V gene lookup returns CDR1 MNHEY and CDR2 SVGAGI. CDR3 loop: CASSYSGDSNQPQHF. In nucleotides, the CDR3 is TGTGCCAGCAGTTACTCCGGGGATAGCAATCAGCCCCAGCATTTT.

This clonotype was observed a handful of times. Here the CDR3 reads CASSFGTGDFGEQYF. The CDR3 DNA is TGTGCCAGCAGTTTTGGGACAGGGGATTTCGGCGAGCAGTACTTC. This chain links TRBV27 with TRBJ2-7; 10 bases fit TRBD1. The CDR3 has 15 residues. The germline V gene encodes CDR1 MNHEY and CDR2 SMNVEV (reference sequence). The V segment lost 3 bases and the J segment 6 bases; nucleotides outside the gene matches: 8.

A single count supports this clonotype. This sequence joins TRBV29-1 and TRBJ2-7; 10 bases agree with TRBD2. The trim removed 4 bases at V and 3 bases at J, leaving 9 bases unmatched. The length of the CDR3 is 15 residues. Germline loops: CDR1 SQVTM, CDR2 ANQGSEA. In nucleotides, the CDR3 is TGCAGCGTTGGCAATCTCCTAGCGGGAGACTACGAGCAGTACTTC. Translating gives CSVGNLLAGDYEQYF.

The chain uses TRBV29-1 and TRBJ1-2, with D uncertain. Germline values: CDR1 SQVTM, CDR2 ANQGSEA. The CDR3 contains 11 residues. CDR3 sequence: CSLGKADGYTF. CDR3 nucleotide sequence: TGCAGTCTAGGGAAGGCGGATGGCTACACCTTC.

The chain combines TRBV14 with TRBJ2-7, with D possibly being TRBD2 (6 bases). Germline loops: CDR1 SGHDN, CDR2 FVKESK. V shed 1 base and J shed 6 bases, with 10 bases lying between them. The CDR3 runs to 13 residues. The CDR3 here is CASSQVRGGEQYF. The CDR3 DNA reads TGTGCCAGCAGCCAAGTCCGGGGAGGCGAGCAGTACTTC.

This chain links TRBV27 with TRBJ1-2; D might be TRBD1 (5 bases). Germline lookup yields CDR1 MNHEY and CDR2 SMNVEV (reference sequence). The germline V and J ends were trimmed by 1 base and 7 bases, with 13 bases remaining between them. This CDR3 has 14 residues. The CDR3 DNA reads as TGTGCCAGCAGTTTATTTCAGGGTGAGGCTGGCTACACCTTC. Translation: CASSLFQGEAGYTF.